This T cell receptor beta chain was recorded in a study of identical twins (dated by TCRdb to the mid-2010s). A note on the overall study: TCR alpha and beta repertoires from monozygotic twins, unrelated adults of various ages and cord blood were deep-sequenced to test whether fetal clonotypes persist. To rule out contamination, replicate twin experiments were performed at different times with different library preparation protocols.

Study-wide findings and limitations: Out-of-frame TCR alpha sharing in monozygotic twins was systematically underestimated by recombination models, whereas sharing between unrelated individuals was in agreement with the recombination models. Abundant cord blood beta clonotypes carried fewer insertions; young adult naive repertoires showed a weaker similar trend, while memory repertoires showed none. Compared with coincidental sharing between unrelated individuals, out-of-frame TCR alpha sequences shared between twins had an excess of sequences with low generation probability. A weaker excess of twin sharing was found in beta out-of-frame sequences because the signal-to-noise ratio was lowered by fewer shared sequences. Zero-insertion analyses could be partly confounded by invariant T cells such as MAIT and iNKT, though diverse VJ usage argued against such confounding for most clonotypes. Because the same donors could not be followed over many years, conclusions were based on cross-sectional statistical analysis.

Every donor was a healthy Caucasian. The twin cohort consisted of three pairs of female monozygotic twins, all aged about 18 to 29 years. Positive isolation kits from Invitrogen were used to isolate CD4+ and CD8+ T cell populations. The receptor library was made with 5' RACE. The data were produced on an Illumina HiSeq 2000. A universal primer binding site was introduced by template switching, and a unique molecular identifier was present in the final cDNA, enabling accurate counting of TCR cDNA molecules. First-strand cDNA for TCR alpha and beta chains was synthesized from specific primers in the conserved constant-segment region. To control for contamination, every cDNA library was double barcoded, receiving both a SMART-Mk sample barcode and Illumina barcodes. TruSeq adapter sequences and Illumina sample barcodes were added in two successive PCR steps. Sequencing of the TCR alpha and beta cDNA libraries was done on the Illumina HiSeq platform using custom primers. As for the original processing: MiGEC processed the raw reads to extract unique molecular identifiers, while MiXCR was used to determine the CDR3 positions. For each individual, recombination models were inferred using an EM algorithm with the repgenHMM and IGoR tools. The tcR package in R was used for shared clonotype analysis, with sharing normalized by the product of cloneset sizes. To study raw recombination without the effects of thymic and clonal selection, out-of-frame nonproductive sequences were analyzed. The public sequencing data were trimmed at Q25 with fastp and processed into clonotypes with MiXCR by TCRdb, which kept only in-frame beta chains. A single entry per CDR3 protein holds the most common genes and DNA from its merged rows. The V and J calls, along with clone size, are taken from TCRdb and not from the paper's own processing. In all, the sample holds approximately 300,000 distinct CDR3 sequences, and roughly 10% of those were seen once. Roughly 7% of the sample belongs to the ten largest clones.

As for this clonotype: Its antigen has not been determined. No much larger clone exists at a distance of one base, and base qualities are not known.

Per the germline V gene, SGHTA is the CDR1 and FQGTGA is the CDR2. The CDR3 runs 18 residues from the cysteine to the phenylalanine. Kept here is only the CDR3 DNA, which spans 54 bases and is read in frame from base 1. V drops 5 bases and J drops 6 bases, leaving 25 bases in between. This sample also belongs to another study, concerning yellow fever vaccine responses in identical twins. The second publication reports: The T cell response to vaccination in identical twins was reported by the authors to appear partly convergent and partly personalized. Focusing on identical twins, the study followed the T cell clones that responded to the vaccine, and did so with precision.

The source material was CD8+ T cells sorted from blood. The chain is made from TRBV7-3 and TRBJ2-2, with a tentative D gene TRBD2 over 7 matching bases. The sequence was collected from a woman younger than 30 in good health. The base sequence is TGTGCCAGCAGCCCAGGAGTCTGGTGGGGGGGCCCCGCCGGGGAGCTGTTTTTT. It encodes CASSPGVWWGGPAGELFF.